The T cell receptor beta chain described here comes from a study of blood T cell repertoires in COVID-19. Trimming took off 0 bases at V and 4 bases at J, with 12 bases between the two ends. The CDR3 runs to 16 residues. CDR1 and CDR2 (germline): ENHRY, SYGVKD. The data were produced by immunoSEQ multiplex PCR, yet TCRdb's version contains in-frame clones alone and is incomplete. The sample lists tens of thousands of clones; about three quarters were seen once. This TCR derives from a human donor in a cohort sampled during active COVID-19. Sequencing was carried out using peripheral blood. This chain connects TRBV10-3 to TRBJ2-2; perhaps TRBD2 as D (6 bases). The CDR3 DNA is TGTGCCATCAGTGAGTCGTGGGGGGAGATCACCGGGGAGCTGTTTTTT. It encodes CAISESWGEITGELFF.